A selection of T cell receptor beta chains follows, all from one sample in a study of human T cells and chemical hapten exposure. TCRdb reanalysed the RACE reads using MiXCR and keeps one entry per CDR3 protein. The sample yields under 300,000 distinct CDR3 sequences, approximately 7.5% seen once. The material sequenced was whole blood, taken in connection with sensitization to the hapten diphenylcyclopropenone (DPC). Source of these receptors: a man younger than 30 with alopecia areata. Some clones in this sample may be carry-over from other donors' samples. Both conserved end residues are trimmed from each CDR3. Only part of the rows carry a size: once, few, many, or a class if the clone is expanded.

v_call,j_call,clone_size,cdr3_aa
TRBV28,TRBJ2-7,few,ASSLFGGRYEQY
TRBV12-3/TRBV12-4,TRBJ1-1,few,ASSLAVGGGEAF
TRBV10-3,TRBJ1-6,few,AIRGDRGSYNSPLH
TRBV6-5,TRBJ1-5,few,ASSPGTGRFKNNQPQH
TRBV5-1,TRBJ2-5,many,ASSRVRTAQETQY
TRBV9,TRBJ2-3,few,ASSDRTATDTQY
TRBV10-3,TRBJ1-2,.,AISESAIRPPPSGGYT
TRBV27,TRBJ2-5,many,ASRDRVRETQY
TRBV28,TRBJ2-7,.,ASSLPTGSTYEQY
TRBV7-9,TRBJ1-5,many,ASSPDRGNQPQH
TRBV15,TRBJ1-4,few,ATSSRRREHEKLF
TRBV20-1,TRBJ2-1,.,SASIDRVSNEQF
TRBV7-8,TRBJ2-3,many,ASSLGGLDTQY
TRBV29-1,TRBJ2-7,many,SVEVGPGEQY
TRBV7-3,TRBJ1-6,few,ASSSGGGQGNSPLH
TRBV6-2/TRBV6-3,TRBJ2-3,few,ASLWTPGTDTQY
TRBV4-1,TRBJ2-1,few,ASSQGLGQVDNEQF
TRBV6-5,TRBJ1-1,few,ASSYFPGANTEAF
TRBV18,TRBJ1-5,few,ASSPGTVGAGQPQH
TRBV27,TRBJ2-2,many,ASSFMSMNTGELF
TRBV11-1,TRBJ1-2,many,ASSFGADGYT
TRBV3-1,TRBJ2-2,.,ASSPPTRNTGELF
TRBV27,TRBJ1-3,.,ASSPTGQGNTIY
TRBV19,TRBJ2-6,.,ATRRQGAGANVLT
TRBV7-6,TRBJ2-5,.,ATGGAGETQY
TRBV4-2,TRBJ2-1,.,ASSVSGSGLAGAYNEQF
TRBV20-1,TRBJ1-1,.,SARRTGGSNTEAF
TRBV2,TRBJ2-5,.,ASKGTGGSETQY
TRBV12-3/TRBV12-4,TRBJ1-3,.,ASSLGGAWGNTIY
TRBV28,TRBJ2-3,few,ASSLGMRGFDTQY
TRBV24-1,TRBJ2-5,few,ATSEGTGAGETQY
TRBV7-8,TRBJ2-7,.,ASSLLSHETYEQY
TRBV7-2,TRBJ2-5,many,ASSLAGSHF
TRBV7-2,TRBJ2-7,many,ASTRPGAYEQY
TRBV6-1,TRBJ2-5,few,ASSETSEGQETQY
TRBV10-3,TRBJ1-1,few,AISESGGPGYTEAF
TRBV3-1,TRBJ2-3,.,ASSQERDTQY
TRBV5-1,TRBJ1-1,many,ASSFAGIGATEAF
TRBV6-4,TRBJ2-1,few,ASSDFPGQGVNEQF
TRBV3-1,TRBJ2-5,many,ASSQDQVQAGTQY
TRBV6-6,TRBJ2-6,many,ASRDPGQGTGANVLT